Presented here are 5 T cell receptor beta chains from one specimen sequenced in a study of OX40 agonist ivuxolimab in advanced cancers. The table came from immunoSEQ multiplex PCR; TCRdb's copy has only in-frame clones and leaves some out. The sample holds fewer than 55,000 clones; around 84% are singletons and the top ten take roughly 23%. Sequenced material: CD4+ or CD8+ T cells sorted from blood, taken in a trial of the OX40 agonist ivuxolimab. These receptors all come from an adult with an advanced solid tumor such as melanoma, head and neck, liver or kidney cancer.

The chain carries TRBV9 and TRBJ2-3; 13 positions agree with TRBD2. V was clipped by 3 bases and J by 4 bases; unmatched bases: 5. The CDR3 length is 16 residues. Germline V gene sequence: CDR1 SGDLS, CDR2 YYNGEE. DNA for the CDR3: TGTGCCAGCAGCGGGACTAGCGGGGGCCCAGCAGATACGCAGTATTTT. This translates into CASSGTSGGPADTQYF.

As concerns this clone: This same CDR3 is encoded by further DNA sequences in the sample. This chain uses TRBV7-7 with TRBJ2-5, with TRBD1 matching 9 bases. V dropped 2 bases and J dropped 4; count of bases not matched to a gene: 5. CDR3 length equals 15 residues. Germline CDR1 is SSHAT and CDR2 is FNYEAQ (reference sequence). The CDR3 nucleotides read TGTGCCAGCAGCTTATGGGACAGGGAAGGAGAGACCCAGTACTTC. Translating gives CASSLWDREGETQYF.

The rearrangement uses TRBV27 and TRBJ2-1; 9 bases match TRBD1. Germline loops: CDR1 MNHEY, CDR2 SMNVEV (reference sequence). The junction had 5 bases not matched to a gene; V was cut back by 3 bases and J by 5 bases. This CDR3 contains 15 residues. As DNA, the CDR3 is TGTGCCAGCAGTTTGTGGACAGGGGTCAACAATGAGCAGTTCTTC. Protein sequence: CASSLWTGVNNEQFF.

This chain connects TRBV7-9 to TRBJ2-5; maybe TRBD2 (6 bases). Germline loops: CDR1 SEHNR, CDR2 FQNEAQ (reference sequence). V lost 1 base and J lost 2, with 8 bases in between. The CDR3 extends over 14 amino acids. The CDR3 region is CASSLVGTQETQYF. The CDR3 coding sequence is TGTGCCAGCAGCTTAGTCGGGACTCAAGAGACCCAGTACTTC.

This clone was detected a few times. V usage is TRBV4-1 and J usage is TRBJ2-7; 7 bases agree with TRBD1. The trim removed 0 bases at V and 3 bases at J, leaving 5 bases unmatched. The germline V gene encodes CDR1 MGHRA and CDR2 YSYEKL. The CDR3 is made up of 15 amino acids. The CDR3 sequence is CASSQEEGALYEQYF. The CDR3 bases are TGCGCCAGCAGCCAAGAAGAGGGGGCCCTCTACGAGCAGTACTTC.